This record covers a single T cell receptor beta chain. No antigen is known for it. The entry originates in a study of cytomegalovirus exposure and HLA in healthy donors. Study outcomes and limitations: 164 TCR beta chains were listed as cytomegalovirus-associated. An assumption of roughly uniform sequencing depth across donors underlay the presence/absence analyses.

PCR involved 60 Vbeta and 13 Jbeta primers. Here immunoSEQ multiplex PCR was the method, and the copy in TCRdb shows in-frame clones only, minus some. The data contain about 98,000 clones, roughly 80% of them singletons. The sequencing input was PBMCs. The origin of this receptor is a man aged 60 to 69 in good health and CMV-seropositive.

CDR3 sequence (DNA): TGCGCCAGCAGCCTCCGGACAGGGGGCAACGGGGAGCTGTTTTTT. Residues: CASSLRTGGNGELFF. The chain couples TRBV5-1 to TRBJ2-2, with 11 bases identical to TRBD1. This CDR3 region has 15 residues. The V segment lost 4 bases and the J segment 7 bases; nucleotides outside the gene matches: 6. Germline V gene lookup returns CDR1 SGHRS and CDR2 YFSETQ.